This paragraph covers one TCR beta chain sequence. Measured with immunoSEQ multiplex PCR; TCRdb has only the in-frame clones, and not every one. Among almost 90,000 clones, 90% were seen once, and the ten largest hold roughly 7%. The data derive from a study of blood T cell repertoires in COVID-19. This CDR3 is built from 16 residues. Germline CDR1 reads KGHSH; CDR2 reads LQKENI. Deletions cut 3 bases from V and 1 base from J, with 12 bases between. The J gene is TRBJ2-2, the V gene TRBV18; unclear D gene. This receptor was obtained from a man aged 18 to 29 with COVID-19, enrolled during active disease. Sample: peripheral blood. In DNA, the CDR3 is TGTGCCAGCTCACCGTCTCAAGCGCGGAACACCGGGGAGCTGTTTTTT. Its protein product is CASSPSQARNTGELFF.